This T cell receptor (beta chain) was sequenced during a study of T cells after somatic rescue of genetic block. Some clones are missing from TCRdb's copy, which holds only in-frame ones; the method was immunoSEQ multiplex PCR. This repertoire shows around 67,000 clones, roughly 91% found once; its top ten account for roughly 2.9%. V gave up 0 bases and J gave up 10 bases, with 10 bases separating them. The germline gives CDR1 LNHDA, CDR2 SQIVND (reference sequence). The CDR3 length is 13 residues. The chain has TRBV19 and TRBJ2-1; D possibly matches TRBD1 or TRBD2 (5 bases each). The source material was peripheral blood mononuclear cells (PBMCs). This TCR was recovered from a man aged 25-45 years. The CDR3 region is CASSIDAGSEQFF. The CDR3, as DNA: TGTGCCAGTAGTATAGATGCAGGGAGCGAGCAGTTCTTC.